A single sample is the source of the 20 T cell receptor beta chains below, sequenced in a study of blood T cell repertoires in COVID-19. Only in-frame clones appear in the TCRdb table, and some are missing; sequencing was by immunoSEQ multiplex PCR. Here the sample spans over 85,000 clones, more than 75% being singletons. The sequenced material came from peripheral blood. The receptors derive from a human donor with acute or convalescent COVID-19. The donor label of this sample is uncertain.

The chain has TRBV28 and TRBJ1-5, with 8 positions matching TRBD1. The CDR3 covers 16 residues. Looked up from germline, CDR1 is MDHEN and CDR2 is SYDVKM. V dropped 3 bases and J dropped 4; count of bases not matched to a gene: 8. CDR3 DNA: TGTGCCAGCAGTTTGACAGGGGTGAATGGTAATCAGCCCCAGCATTTT. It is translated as CASSLTGVNGNQPQHF.

The DNA of the CDR3 is TGTGCCAGCAGCCAAGGAGGAGGGAATTCTGAAGCTTTCTTT. Translating it yields CASSQGGGNSEAFF. The chain has TRBV3-1 (or the pseudogene TRBV3-2) and TRBJ1-1; D is ambiguous. V was cut by 1 base and J by 6 bases, with 12 bases left in between. The CDR3 has 14 amino acids. Germline lookup yields CDR1 LGHDT and CDR2 YNNKEL (reference sequence).

The CDR3, as DNA: TGTGCCAGCATAGGACAGAACTACGAGCAGTACTTC. Translated, it gives CASIGQNYEQYF. This chain connects TRBV6-1 to TRBJ2-7, with D possibly being TRBD1 (6 bases). This CDR3 has 12 residues. Deletions cut 7 bases from V and 3 bases from J, with 10 bases between. Per the germline V gene, CDR1 is MNHNS and CDR2 is SASEGT.

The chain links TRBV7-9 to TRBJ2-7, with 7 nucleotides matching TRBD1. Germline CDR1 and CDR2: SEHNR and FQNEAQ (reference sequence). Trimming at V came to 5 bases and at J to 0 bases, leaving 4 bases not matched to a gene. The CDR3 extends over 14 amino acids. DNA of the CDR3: TGTGCCAGCAGCCCATGGGACAGCTCCTACGAGCAGTACTTC. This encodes CASSPWDSSYEQYF.

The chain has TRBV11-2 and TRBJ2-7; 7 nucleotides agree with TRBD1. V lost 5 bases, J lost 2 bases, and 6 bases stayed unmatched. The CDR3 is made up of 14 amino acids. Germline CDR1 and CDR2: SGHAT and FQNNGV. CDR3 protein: CASSPRDRAYEQYF. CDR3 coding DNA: TGTGCCAGCAGCCCTCGGGACAGAGCCTACGAGCAGTACTTC.

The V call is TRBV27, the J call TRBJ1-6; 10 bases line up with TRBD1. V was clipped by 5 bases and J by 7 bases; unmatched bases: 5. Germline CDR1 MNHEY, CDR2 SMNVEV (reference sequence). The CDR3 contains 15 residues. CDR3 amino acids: CASSTGQGLNSPLHF. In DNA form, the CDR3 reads TGTGCCAGCAGTACGGGACAGGGGCTAAATTCACCCCTCCACTTT.

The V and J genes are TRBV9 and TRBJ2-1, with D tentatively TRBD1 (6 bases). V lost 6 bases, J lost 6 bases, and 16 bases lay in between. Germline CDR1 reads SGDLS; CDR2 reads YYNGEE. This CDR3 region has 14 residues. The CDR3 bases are TGTGCCAGCACCCTCGGGACAAACAGCAATGAGCAGTTCTTC. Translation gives CASTLGTNSNEQFF.

The CDR3 DNA sequence: TGTGCCAGCAGTTTAGGGGCTCCGAACACTGAAGCTTTCTTT. Amino acid sequence: CASSLGAPNTEAFF. The rearrangement joins TRBV28 to TRBJ1-1; tentatively, D is TRBD1 (5 bases). Germline V gives CDR1 MDHEN, CDR2 SYDVKM. The CDR3 covers 14 residues. The V end lost 2 bases, the J end lost 1 base, and 8 bases lay between the germline ends.

The CDR3 coding sequence is TGCGCCAGCAGCTTGAGGACATGGGGGGATTGGAATGAGCAGTTCTTC. This sequence encodes CASSLRTWGDWNEQFF. The chain joins TRBV5-1 to TRBJ2-1; D possibly corresponds to TRBD2 (6 bases). V was pared by 1 base and J by 7 bases, with 18 bases between. Germline CDR1 SGHRS, CDR2 YFSETQ. The CDR3 consists of 16 residues.

The CDR3 spells CASSPRSGGAYEQYF. The CDR3, as DNA: TGTGCCAGCAGCCCCCGTAGCGGGGGGGCTTACGAGCAGTACTTC. This chain joins TRBV5-4 and TRBJ2-7, with 11 bases aligning to TRBD2. Per the germline V gene, CDR1 is SGHNT and CDR2 is YYREEE (reference sequence). After removal of 4 bases from V and 4 bases from J, the junction contained 7 bases not matched to a gene. This CDR3 region has 15 residues.

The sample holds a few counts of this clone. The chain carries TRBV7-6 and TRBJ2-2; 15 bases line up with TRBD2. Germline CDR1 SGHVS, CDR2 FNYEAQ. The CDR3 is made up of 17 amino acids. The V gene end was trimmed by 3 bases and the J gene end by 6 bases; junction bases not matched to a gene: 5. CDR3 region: CASSFGLAGGPAGELFF. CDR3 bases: TGTGCCAGCAGCTTCGGACTAGCGGGGGGGCCGGCCGGGGAGCTGTTTTTT. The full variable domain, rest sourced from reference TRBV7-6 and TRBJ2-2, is GAGVSQSPRYKVTKRGQDVALRCDPISGHVSLYWYRQALGQGPEFLTYFNYEAQQDKSGLPNDRFSAERPEGSISTLTIQRTEQRDSAMYRCASSFGLAGGPAGELFFGEGSRLTVL.

For the CDR3, the DNA is TGTGCTAGTGGTGGGGGGACCTATGGAGATGAGCAGTTCTTC. Its protein product is CASGGGTYGDEQFF. The genes are TRBV12-5 and TRBJ2-1; D might be TRBD2 (6 bases). Germline CDR1 and CDR2: LGHNT and FRNRAP. The CDR3 consists of 14 residues. Between the trimmed V and J ends, which lost 5 bases and 8 bases, there was a span of 16 bases.

The CDR3 reads CASSLNQRDGTDTQYF. CDR3 DNA: TGTGCCAGCAGCTTAAACCAGCGGGATGGCACAGATACGCAGTATTTT. The chain joins TRBV7-9 to TRBJ2-3; 7 nucleotides agree with TRBD2. The ends lost 2 bases at V and 1 base at J; junction bases unmatched: 6. Germline V gene sequence: CDR1 SEHNR, CDR2 FQNEAQ (reference sequence). The CDR3 is made up of 16 amino acids.

DNA of the CDR3: TGCGCCAGCACCTCACCCGCGGGACCTGGAGGGACCGGGGAGCTGTTTTTT. Protein product: CASTSPAGPGGTGELFF. This chain uses TRBV5-1 with TRBJ2-2, with D possibly matching TRBD2 (6 bases). The CDR3 is 17 residues long. Trimming shortened V by 6 bases and J by 5 bases, and 23 bases separated the two germline ends. From germline, CDR1 is SGHRS and CDR2 YFSETQ.

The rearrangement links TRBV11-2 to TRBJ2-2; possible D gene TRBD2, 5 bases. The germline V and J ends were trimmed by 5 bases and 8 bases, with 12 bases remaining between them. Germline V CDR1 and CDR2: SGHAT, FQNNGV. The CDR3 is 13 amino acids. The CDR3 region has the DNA TGTGCCAGCAGCACGGGAATTGGGGGGGAGCTGTTTTTT. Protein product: CASSTGIGGELFF.

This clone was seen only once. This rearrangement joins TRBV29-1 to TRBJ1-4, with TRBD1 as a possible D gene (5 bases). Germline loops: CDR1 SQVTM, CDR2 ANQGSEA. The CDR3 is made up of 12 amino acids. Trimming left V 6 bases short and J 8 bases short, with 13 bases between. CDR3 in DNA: TGCAGCGTGGGGGGTGCGGACGAAAAACTGTTTTTT. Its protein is CSVGGADEKLFF.

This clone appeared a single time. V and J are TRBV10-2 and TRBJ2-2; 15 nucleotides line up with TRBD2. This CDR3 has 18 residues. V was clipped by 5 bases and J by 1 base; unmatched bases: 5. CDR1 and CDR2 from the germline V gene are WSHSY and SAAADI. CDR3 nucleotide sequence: TGCGCCAGCAGTCAACCGGGACTAGCGGGGGGGAACACCGGGGAGCTGTTTTTT. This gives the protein CASSQPGLAGGNTGELFF.

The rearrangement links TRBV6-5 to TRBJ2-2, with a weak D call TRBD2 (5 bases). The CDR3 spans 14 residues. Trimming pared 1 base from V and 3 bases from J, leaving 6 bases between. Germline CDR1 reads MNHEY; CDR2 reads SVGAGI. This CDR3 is CASSYWEYTGELFF. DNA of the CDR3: TGTGCCAGCAGTTACTGGGAGTACACCGGGGAGCTGTTTTTT.

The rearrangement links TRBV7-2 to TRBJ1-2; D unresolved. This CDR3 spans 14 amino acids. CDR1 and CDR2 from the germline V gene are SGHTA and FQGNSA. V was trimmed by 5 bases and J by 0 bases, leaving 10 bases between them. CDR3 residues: CASSKTPPNYGYTF. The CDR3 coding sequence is TGTGCCAGCAGCAAGACACCTCCTAACTATGGCTACACCTTC. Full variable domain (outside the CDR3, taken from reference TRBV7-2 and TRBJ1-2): GAGVSQSPSNKVTEKGKDVELRCDPISGHTALYWYRQSLGQGLEFLIYFQGNSAPDKSGLPSDRFSAERTGGSVSTLTIQRTQQEDSAVYLCASSKTPPNYGYTFGSGTRLTVV.

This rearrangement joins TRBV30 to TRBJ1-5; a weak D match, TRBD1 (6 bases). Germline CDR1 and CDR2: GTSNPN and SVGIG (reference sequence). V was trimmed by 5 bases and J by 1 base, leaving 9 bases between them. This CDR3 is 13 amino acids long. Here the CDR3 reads CAWGRGSNQPQHF. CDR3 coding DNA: TGTGCCTGGGGGAGGGGGAGCAATCAGCCCCAGCATTTT. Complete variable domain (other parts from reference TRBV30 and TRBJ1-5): SQTIHQWPATLVQPVGSPLSLECTVEGTSNPNLYWYRQAAGRGLQLLFYSVGIGQISSEVPQNLSASRPQDRQFILSSKKLLLSDSGFYLCAWGRGSNQPQHFGDGTRLSIL.